This TCR beta chain was captured by sequencing in a study of blood T cell repertoires in COVID-19. The ends were cut back, 4 bases at V and 2 bases at J, with 12 bases in the middle. CDR3 length: 14 amino acids. Germline loops: CDR1 DFQATT, CDR2 SNEGSKA (reference sequence). In the original workflow: Reference gene primer amplification gave estimated nucleated cell counts. Method: immunoSEQ multiplex PCR; TCRdb's copy keeps in-frame clones and lacks some. V and J calls and clone size follow that table, whereas D and trimming were derived from the DNA. Of around 220,000 clones in the sample, nearly 90% are singletons; the top ten hold about 15%.

This chain uses TRBV20-1 with TRBJ2-1; possible D gene TRBD1, 6 bases. The sequenced sample consisted of PBMCs or T cells enriched from blood (not recorded which). The sequence was collected from a man aged 25 to 45 who had been exposed to COVID-19. DNA for the CDR3: TGCAGTGCTATTGAACAGGGCCCCTACAATGAGCAGTTCTTC. It is translated as CSAIEQGPYNEQFF.